The 11 T cell receptor beta chains reported below all come from one sample, sequenced in a study of tumour-infiltrating T cells in Burkitt lymphoma. Data came from immunoSEQ multiplex PCR; TCRdb stores just in-frame clones and leaves some out. This sample has more than 40,000 clones, with around 32% found just once. The sample comprised tumor tissue. These receptors were obtained from a human donor with Burkitt lymphoma.

This chain links TRBV4-3 with TRBJ2-2; D call uncertain. Trimming stripped 1 base from V and 5 bases from J, with 5 bases between. CDR1 is LGHNA, CDR2 YSLEER, per germline. The CDR3 is made up of 13 amino acids. This CDR3 reads CASSQVRTGELFF. The CDR3 bases are TGCGCCAGCAGCCAAGTCCGAACCGGGGAGCTGTTTTTT.

This clone turned up a few times. This chain uses TRBV6-5 with TRBJ1-2; D possibly corresponds to TRBD1 (6 bases). The germline gives CDR1 MNHEY, CDR2 SVGAGI. The CDR3 contains 14 residues. Trimming removed 2 bases at V and 5 bases at J, with 12 bases between. CDR3 in amino acids: CASSYRDRRYGYTF. The DNA for the CDR3 is TGTGCCAGCAGTTACCGTGACAGGCGGTATGGCTACACCTTC.

The chain uses TRBV4-2 and TRBJ1-6; 8 nucleotides align to TRBD1. Germline CDR1 is LGHNA and CDR2 is YNFKEQ. This CDR3 contains 16 residues. V lost 0 bases and J lost 4; bases outside the gene matches: 2. CDR3 DNA sequence: TGTGCCAGCAGCCAAGATGGACAGGGATATAATTCACCCCTCCACTTT. As protein: CASSQDGQGYNSPLHF.

The rearrangement joins TRBV27 to TRBJ1-3, with D hard to call. The CDR3 has 13 amino acids. CDR1 MNHEY and CDR2 SMNVEV come from the germline V gene (reference sequence). The ends were cut back, 5 bases at V and 4 bases at J, with 9 bases in the middle. Written as DNA, the CDR3 is TGTGCCAGCAGTATTTCCCTGGGAAACACCATATATTTT. This gives the protein CASSISLGNTIYF.

This clone was counted once. The chain carries TRBV29-1 and TRBJ2-1; D is possibly TRBD1 or TRBD2 (5 bases each). This CDR3 has 13 amino acids. Germline V CDR1 and CDR2: SQVTM, ANQGSEA. Trimming cost V 2 bases and J 9 bases, with 14 bases left between them. DNA for the CDR3: TGCAGCGTTGAACTGGGCCGGGGCCTTGAGCAGTTCTTC. It encodes CSVELGRGLEQFF.

This clone has more than one count but fewer than ten. The chain has TRBV7-9 and TRBJ1-2; maybe TRBD1 (5 bases). CDR1 SEHNR and CDR2 FQNEAQ come from the germline V gene (reference sequence). The V end lost 1 base, the J end lost 7 bases, and 19 bases lay between the germline ends. The CDR3 runs to 16 residues. The CDR3 DNA sequence: TGTGCCAGCAGCTTAGTACAAAGACTGTCGGGGGGTGGCTACACCTTC. This gives the protein CASSLVQRLSGGGYTF.

V usage is TRBV4-3 and J usage is TRBJ2-2; D unclear. Between the trimmed V and J ends, which lost 0 bases and 7 bases, there was a span of 12 bases. Germline values: CDR1 LGHNA, CDR2 YSLEER. This CDR3 comprises 15 residues. The CDR3 DNA reads as TGCGCCAGCAGCCAAGACGCTACCTTTAGCGGGGAGCTGTTTTTT. Translation: CASSQDATFSGELFF.

The J gene is TRBJ1-4, the V gene TRBV5-6; weak D call: TRBD1 (5 bases). With 1 base removed from V and 8 bases from J, the gap between germline ends came to 15 bases. The germline V gene has CDR1 SGHDT and CDR2 YYEEEE. The CDR3 runs 15 residues. CDR3 coding DNA: TGTGCCAGCAGCTTGCAGGGCAGGGTCAGAGAAAAACTGTTTTTT. As protein: CASSLQGRVREKLFF.

The rearrangement joins TRBV25-1 to TRBJ2-7; D is unclear. The CDR3 totals 15 residues. Germline assignment: CDR1 MGHDK and CDR2 SYGVNS. The ends were cut back, 5 bases at V and 5 bases at J, with 19 bases in the middle. DNA for the CDR3: TGTGCCAGCAGTCTCGCCCCTTTTCCCGTCAACGAGCAGTACTTC. The encoded protein is CASSLAPFPVNEQYF.

This chain connects TRBV7-9 to TRBJ2-3; a possible D gene is TRBD2 (7 bases). Trimming stripped 5 bases from V and 8 bases from J, with 23 bases between. Germline CDR1 reads SEHNR; CDR2 reads FQNEAQ (reference sequence). The CDR3 is 16 amino acids. In DNA form, the CDR3 reads TGTGCCAGCAGCCCCACAGGGTCCCTGGGAGGGGGTACGCAGTATTTT. Its translation is CASSPTGSLGGGTQYF. The variable domain in full, with the rest retrieved from reference TRBV7-9 and TRBJ2-3, is DTGVSQNPRHKITKRGQNVTFRCDPISEHNRLYWYRQTLGQGPEFLTYFQNEAQLEKSRLLSDRFSAERPKGSFSTLEIQRTEQGDSAMYLCASSPTGSLGGGTQYFGPGTRLTVL.

The chain couples TRBV27 to TRBJ1-6, with D possibly matching TRBD1 (5 bases). Trimming cost V 1 base and J 9 bases, with 19 bases left between them. Germline CDR1 is MNHEY and CDR2 is SMNVEV (reference sequence). The CDR3 has 17 residues. CDR3 sequence (DNA): TGTGCCAGCAGTTTATGGGGCAGGGAGGATGGGGGTTCACCCCTCCACTTT. This encodes CASSLWGREDGGSPLHF.